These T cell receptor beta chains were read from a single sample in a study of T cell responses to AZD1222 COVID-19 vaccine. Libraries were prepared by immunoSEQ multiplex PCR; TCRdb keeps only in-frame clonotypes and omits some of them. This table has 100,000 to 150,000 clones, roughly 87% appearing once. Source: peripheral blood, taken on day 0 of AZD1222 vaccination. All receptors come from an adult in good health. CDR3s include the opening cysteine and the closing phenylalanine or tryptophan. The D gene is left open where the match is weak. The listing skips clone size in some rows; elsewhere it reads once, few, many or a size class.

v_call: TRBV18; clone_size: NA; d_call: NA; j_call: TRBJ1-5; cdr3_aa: CASSIGSGINQPQHF; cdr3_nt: TGTGCCAGCTCAATAGGATCAGGGATCAATCAGCCCCAGCATTTT
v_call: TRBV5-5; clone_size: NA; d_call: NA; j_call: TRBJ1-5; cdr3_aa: CASSSLPGNQPQHF; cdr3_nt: TGTGCCAGCAGCTCCCTCCCCGGGAATCAGCCCCAGCATTTT
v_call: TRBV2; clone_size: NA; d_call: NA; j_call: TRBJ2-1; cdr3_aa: CASSLSDLDNEQFF; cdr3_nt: TGTGCCAGCAGTCTGTCCGACTTGGACAATGAGCAGTTCTTC
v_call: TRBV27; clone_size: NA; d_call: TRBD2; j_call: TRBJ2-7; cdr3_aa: CASSLSWWAREGSYEQYF; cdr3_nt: TGTGCCAGCAGTTTATCGTGGTGGGCGCGGGAGGGCTCCTACGAGCAGTACTTC
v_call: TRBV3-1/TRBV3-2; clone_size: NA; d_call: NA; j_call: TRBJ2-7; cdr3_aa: CASSGKTKTYEQYF; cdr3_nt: TGTGCCAGCAGCGGAAAGACTAAAACCTACGAGCAGTACTTC
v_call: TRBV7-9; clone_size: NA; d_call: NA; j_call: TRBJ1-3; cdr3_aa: CASSSPARGDSGNTIYF; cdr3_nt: TGTGCCAGCAGCTCTCCGGCCCGGGGCGACTCTGGAAACACCATATATTTT
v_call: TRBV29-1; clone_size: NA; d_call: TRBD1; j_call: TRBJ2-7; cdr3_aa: CSAEVDRTGQSYEQYF; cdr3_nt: TGCAGCGCTGAGGTGGATCGGACAGGTCAATCCTACGAGCAGTACTTC
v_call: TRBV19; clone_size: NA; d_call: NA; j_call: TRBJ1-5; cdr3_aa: CASSPGTPSNQPQHF; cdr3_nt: TGTGCCAGTAGTCCCGGGACCCCTAGCAATCAGCCCCAGCATTTT
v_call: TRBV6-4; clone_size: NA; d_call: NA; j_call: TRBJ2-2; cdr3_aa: CASSRGDGTGELFF; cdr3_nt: TGTGCCAGCAGTAGGGGAGATGGCACCGGGGAGCTGTTTTTT
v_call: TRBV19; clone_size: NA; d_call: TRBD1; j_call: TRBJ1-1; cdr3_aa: CASIQTGGGAEAFF; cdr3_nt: TGTGCCAGTATCCAGACAGGGGGCGGCGCTGAAGCTTTCTTT
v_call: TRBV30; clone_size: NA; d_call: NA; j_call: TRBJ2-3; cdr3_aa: CASTGGSTDTQYF; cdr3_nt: TGTGCCTCGACTGGTGGCAGCACAGATACGCAGTATTTT
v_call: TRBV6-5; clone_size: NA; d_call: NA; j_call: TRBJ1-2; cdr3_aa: CASSYEHGASTGYTF; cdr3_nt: TGTGCCAGCAGTTACGAGCATGGGGCAAGCACTGGCTACACCTTC
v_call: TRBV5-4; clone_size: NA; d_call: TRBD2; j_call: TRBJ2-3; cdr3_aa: CASSYAGGADTQYF; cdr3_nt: TGTGCCAGCAGCTACGCGGGGGGGGCAGATACGCAGTATTTT
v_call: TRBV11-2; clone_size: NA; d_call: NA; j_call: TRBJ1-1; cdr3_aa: CASSLGSGMNTEAFF; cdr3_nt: TGTGCCAGCAGCTTAGGGTCAGGGATGAACACTGAAGCTTTCTTT
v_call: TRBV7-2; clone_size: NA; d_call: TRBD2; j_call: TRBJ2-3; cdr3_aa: CASSKLAGVSTDTQYF; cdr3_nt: TGTGCCAGCAGTAAACTAGCGGGAGTTAGCACAGATACGCAGTATTTT
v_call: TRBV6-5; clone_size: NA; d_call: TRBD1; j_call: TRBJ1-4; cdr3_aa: CASSPGTGVEKLFF; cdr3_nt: TGTGCCAGCAGCCCCGGGACAGGGGTCGAAAAACTGTTTTTT
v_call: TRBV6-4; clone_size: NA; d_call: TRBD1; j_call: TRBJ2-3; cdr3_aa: CASSDSRGLGAKYF; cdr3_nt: TGTGCCAGCAGTGACTCGAGGGGGCTGGGTGCCAAGTATTTT
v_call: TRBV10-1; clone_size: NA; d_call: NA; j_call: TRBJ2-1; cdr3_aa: CASSGNLYNEQFF; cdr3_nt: TGCGCCAGCAGCGGGAATCTCTACAATGAGCAGTTCTTC
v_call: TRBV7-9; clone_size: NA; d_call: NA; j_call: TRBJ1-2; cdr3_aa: CASSLRGRVNYGYTF; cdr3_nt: TGTGCCAGCAGCTTACGGGGCAGGGTAAACTATGGCTACACCTTC
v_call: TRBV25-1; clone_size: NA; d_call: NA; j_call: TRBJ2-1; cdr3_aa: CASTQGLRLFF; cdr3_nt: TGTGCCAGCACTCAAGGACTCCGCTTGTTCTTC
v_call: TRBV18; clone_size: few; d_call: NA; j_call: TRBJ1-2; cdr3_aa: CASSPPGGPTDGYTF; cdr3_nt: TGTGCCAGCTCACCACCGGGGGGGCCCACGGACGGCTACACCTTC
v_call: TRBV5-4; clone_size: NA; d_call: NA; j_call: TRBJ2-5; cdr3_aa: CASSLASQETQYF; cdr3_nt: TGTGCCAGCAGCTTAGCTTCCCAAGAGACCCAGTACTTC
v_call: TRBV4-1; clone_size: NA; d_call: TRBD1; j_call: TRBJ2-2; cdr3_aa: CASSFGQGYTGELFF; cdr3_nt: TGCGCCAGCAGCTTCGGACAGGGGTACACCGGGGAGCTGTTTTTT
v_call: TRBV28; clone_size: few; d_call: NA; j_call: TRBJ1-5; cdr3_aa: CASSLRSNQPQHF; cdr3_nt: TGTGCCAGCAGTTTGCGAAGCAATCAGCCCCAGCATTTT
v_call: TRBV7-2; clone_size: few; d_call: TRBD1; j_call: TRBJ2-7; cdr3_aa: CASSPQQGVYEQYF; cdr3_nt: TGTGCCAGCAGCCCGCAGCAGGGGGTTTACGAGCAGTACTTC
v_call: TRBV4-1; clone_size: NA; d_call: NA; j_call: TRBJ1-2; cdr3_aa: CASSQAGTTYGYTF; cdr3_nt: TGCGCCAGCAGCCAAGCGGGGACCACGTATGGCTACACCTTC
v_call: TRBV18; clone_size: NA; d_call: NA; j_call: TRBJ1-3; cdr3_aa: CASPTGSGNTIYF; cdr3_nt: TGTGCCAGCCCTACAGGCTCTGGAAACACCATATATTTT
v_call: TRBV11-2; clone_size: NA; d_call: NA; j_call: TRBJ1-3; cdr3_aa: CASSRGVSGNTIYF; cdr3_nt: TGTGCCAGCAGCCGGGGGGTTAGTGGAAACACCATATATTTT
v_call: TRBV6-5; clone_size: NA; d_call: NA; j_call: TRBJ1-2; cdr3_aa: CASSYTLSGPNYGYTF; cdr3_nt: TGTGCCAGCAGTTACACCTTGTCAGGCCCTAACTATGGCTACACCTTC
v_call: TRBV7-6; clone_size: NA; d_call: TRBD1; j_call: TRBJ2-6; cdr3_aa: CASSPGTDGANVLTF; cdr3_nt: TGTGCCAGCAGCCCGGGGACAGACGGGGCCAACGTCCTGACTTTC
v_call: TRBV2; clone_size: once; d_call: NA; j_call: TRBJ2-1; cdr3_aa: CASGGSRYNEQFF; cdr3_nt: TGTGCCAGCGGGGGCAGCAGGTACAATGAGCAGTTCTTC
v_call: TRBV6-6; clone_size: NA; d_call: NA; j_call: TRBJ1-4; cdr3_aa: CASSFAATNEKLFF; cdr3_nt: TGTGCCAGCAGTTTCGCTGCAACTAATGAAAAACTGTTTTTT
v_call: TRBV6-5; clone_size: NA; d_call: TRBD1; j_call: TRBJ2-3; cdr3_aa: CASSYGQGTDTQYF; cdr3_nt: TGTGCCAGCAGTTACGGACAGGGAACAGATACGCAGTATTTT
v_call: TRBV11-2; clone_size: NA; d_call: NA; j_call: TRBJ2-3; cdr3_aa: CASSTGPGDTQYF; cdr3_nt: TGTGCCAGCAGCACAGGACCAGGGGATACGCAGTATTTT
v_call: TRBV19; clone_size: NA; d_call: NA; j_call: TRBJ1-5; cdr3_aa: CASTLGGNQPQHF; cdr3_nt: TGTGCCAGTACCCTTGGGGGGAACCAGCCCCAGCATTTT
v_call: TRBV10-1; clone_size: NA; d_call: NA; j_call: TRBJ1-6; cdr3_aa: CASSTGTSPLHF; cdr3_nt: TGCGCCAGCAGTACAGGGACTTCACCCCTCCACTTT
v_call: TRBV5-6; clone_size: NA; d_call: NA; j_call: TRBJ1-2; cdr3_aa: CASSQNYGYTF; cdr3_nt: TGTGCCAGCAGCCAAAACTATGGCTACACCTTC
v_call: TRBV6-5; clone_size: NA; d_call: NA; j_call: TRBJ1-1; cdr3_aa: CASRGGGDGTEAFF; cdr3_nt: TGTGCCAGCAGGGGCGGTGGGGACGGCACTGAAGCTTTCTTT
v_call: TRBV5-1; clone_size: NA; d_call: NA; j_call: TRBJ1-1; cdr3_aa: CASSLGLYGEAFF; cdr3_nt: TGCGCCAGCAGCTTGGGGCTGTACGGTGAAGCTTTCTTT
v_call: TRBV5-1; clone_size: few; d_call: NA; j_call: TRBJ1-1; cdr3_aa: CASSLVFQSNTEAFF; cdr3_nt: TGCGCCAGCAGCTTGGTATTTCAGTCGAACACTGAAGCTTTCTTT
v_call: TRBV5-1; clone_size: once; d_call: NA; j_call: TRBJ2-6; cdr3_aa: CASSPTLSGANVLTF; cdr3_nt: TGCGCCAGCAGCCCGACCCTCTCTGGGGCCAACGTCCTGACTTTC
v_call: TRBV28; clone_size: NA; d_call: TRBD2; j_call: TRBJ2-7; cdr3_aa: CASRLAGDYEQYF; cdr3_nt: TGTGCCAGTCGACTAGCGGGGGACTACGAGCAGTACTTC
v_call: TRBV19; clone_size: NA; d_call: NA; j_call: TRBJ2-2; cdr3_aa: CASSIELDSPGELFF; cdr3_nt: TGTGCCAGTAGTATTGAATTGGACAGTCCCGGGGAGCTGTTTTTT
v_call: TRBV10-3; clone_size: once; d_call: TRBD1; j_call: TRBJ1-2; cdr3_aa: CAISVGQGANYGYTF; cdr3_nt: TGTGCCATCAGTGTCGGACAGGGAGCTAACTATGGCTACACCTTC
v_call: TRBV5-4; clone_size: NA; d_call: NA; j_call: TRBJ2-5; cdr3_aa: CASSWTTQETQYF; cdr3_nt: TGTGCCAGCAGCTGGACAACTCAAGAGACCCAGTACTTC
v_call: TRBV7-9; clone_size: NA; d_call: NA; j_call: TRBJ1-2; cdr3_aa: CASSLDADFYGYTF; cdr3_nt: TGTGCCAGCAGCTTAGACGCAGACTTCTATGGCTACACCTTC
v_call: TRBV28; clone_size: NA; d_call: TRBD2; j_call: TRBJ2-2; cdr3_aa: CASSPIGRDSTGELFF; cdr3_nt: TGTGCCAGCAGCCCTATCGGGAGGGATAGCACCGGGGAGCTGTTTTTT
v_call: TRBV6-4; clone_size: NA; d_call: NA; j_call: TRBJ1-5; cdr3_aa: CASSDFHRRKNSNQPQHF; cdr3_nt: TGTGCCAGCAGTGACTTTCATAGGAGGAAGAATAGCAATCAGCCCCAGCATTTT
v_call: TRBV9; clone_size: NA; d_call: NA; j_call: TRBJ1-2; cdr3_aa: CASSVISTNYGYTF; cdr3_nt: TGTGCCAGCAGCGTAATATCCACTAACTATGGCTACACCTTC
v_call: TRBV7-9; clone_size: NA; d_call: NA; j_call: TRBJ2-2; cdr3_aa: CASSSPQGELFF; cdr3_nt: TGTGCCAGCAGCTCCCCTCAAGGGGAGCTGTTTTTT